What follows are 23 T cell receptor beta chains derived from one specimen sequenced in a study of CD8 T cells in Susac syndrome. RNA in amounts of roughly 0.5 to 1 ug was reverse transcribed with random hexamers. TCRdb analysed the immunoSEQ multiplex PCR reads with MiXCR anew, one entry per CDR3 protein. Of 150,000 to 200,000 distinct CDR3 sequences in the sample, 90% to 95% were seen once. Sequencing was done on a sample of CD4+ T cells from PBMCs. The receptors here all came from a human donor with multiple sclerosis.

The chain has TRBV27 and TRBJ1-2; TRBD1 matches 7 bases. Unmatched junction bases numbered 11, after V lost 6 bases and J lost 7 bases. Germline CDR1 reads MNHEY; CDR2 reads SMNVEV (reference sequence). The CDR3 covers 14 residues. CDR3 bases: TGTGCCAGCAGAGCCGACAGGGCCTATGGTGGCTACACCTTC. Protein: CASRADRAYGGYTF.

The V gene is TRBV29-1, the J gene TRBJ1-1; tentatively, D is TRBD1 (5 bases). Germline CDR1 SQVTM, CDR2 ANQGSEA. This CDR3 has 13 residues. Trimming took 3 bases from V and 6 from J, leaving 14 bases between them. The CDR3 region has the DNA TGCAGCGTTGAGAGGACAATGAGCTCTGAAGCTTTCTTT. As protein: CSVERTMSSEAFF.

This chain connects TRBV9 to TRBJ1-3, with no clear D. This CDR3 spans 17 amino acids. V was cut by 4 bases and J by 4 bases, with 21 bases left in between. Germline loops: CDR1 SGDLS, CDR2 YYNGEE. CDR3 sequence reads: CASSPPAHTRAGNTIYF. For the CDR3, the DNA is TGTGCCAGCAGCCCACCAGCCCATACCAGAGCAGGAAACACCATATATTTT.

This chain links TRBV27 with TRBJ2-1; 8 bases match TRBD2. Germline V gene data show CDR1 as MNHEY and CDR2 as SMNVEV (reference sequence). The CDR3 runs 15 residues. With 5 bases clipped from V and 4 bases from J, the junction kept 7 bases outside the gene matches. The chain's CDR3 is CASSPTSGVYNEQFF. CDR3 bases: TGTGCCAGCAGTCCAACTAGCGGAGTTTACAATGAGCAGTTCTTC.

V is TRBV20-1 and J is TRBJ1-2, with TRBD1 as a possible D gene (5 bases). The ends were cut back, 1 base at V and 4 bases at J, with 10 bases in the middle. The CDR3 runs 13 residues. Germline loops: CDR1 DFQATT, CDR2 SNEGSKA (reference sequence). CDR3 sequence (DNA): TGCAGTGCTAGAGCCAGTAGGGGCTATGGCTACACCTTC. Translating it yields CSARASRGYGYTF.

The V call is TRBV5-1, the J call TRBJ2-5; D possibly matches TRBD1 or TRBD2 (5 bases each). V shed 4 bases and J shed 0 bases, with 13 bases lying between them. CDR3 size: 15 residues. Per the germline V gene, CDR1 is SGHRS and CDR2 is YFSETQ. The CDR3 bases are TGCGCCAGCAGCCTCTACGGGACGAACCAAGAGACCCAGTACTTC. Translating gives CASSLYGTNQETQYF.

CDR3 region: CSAAGRSGNYEQYF. CDR3 bases: TGCAGTGCTGCCGGCCGTTCGGGTAACTACGAGCAGTACTTC. The chain employs TRBV20-1 and TRBJ2-7; D not resolved. Trimming removed 5 bases at V and 3 bases at J, with 17 bases between. Germline V gene lookup returns CDR1 DFQATT and CDR2 SNEGSKA (reference sequence). There are 14 residues in the CDR3.

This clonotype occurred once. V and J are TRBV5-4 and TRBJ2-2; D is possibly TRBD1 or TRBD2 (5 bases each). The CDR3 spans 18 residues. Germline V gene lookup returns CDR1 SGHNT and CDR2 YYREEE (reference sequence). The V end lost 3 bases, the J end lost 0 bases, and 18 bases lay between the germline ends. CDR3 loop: CASSWGPEWGTNTGELFF. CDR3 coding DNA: TGTGCCAGCAGCTGGGGCCCCGAATGGGGGACGAACACCGGGGAGCTGTTTTTT.

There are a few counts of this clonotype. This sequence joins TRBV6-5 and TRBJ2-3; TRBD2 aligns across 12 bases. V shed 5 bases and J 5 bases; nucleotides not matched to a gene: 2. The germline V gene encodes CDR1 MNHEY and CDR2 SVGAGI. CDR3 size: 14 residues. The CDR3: CASSPGLAGDTQYF. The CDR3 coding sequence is TGTGCCAGCAGTCCGGGACTAGCGGGAGATACGCAGTATTTT.

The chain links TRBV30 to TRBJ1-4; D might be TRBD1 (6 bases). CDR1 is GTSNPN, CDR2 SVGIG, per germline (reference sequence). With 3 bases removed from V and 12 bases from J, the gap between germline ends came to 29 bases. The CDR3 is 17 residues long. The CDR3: CAWRRPMLLPQGEELFF. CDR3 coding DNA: TGTGCCTGGAGACGACCTATGCTACTTCCACAGGGTGAGGAACTGTTTTTT. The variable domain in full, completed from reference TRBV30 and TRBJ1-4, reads SQTIHQWPATLVQPVGSPLSLECTVEGTSNPNLYWYRQAAGRGLQLLFYSVGIGQISSEVPQNLSASRPQDRQFILSSKKLLLSDSGFYLCAWRRPMLLPQGEELFFGSGTQLSVL.

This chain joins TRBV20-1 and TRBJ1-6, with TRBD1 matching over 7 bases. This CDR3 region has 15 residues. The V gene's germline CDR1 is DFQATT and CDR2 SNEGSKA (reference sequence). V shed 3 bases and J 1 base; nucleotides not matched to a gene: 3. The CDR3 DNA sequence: TGCAGTGCTAGGAAGGGGGCGTCCTATAATTCACCCCTCCACTTT. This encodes CSARKGASYNSPLHF.

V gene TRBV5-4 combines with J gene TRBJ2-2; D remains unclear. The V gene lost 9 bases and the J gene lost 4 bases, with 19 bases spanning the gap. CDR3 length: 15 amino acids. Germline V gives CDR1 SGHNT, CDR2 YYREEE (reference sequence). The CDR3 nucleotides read TGTGCCACCCTCGCCGGACCTCGGTCCACCGGGGAGCTGTTTTTT. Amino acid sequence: CATLAGPRSTGELFF. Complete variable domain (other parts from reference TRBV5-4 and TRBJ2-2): ETGVTQSPTHLIKTRGQQVTLRCSSQSGHNTVSWYQQALGQGPQFIFQYYREEENGRGNFPPRFSGLQFPNYSSELNVNALELDDSALYLCATLAGPRSTGELFFGEGSRLTVL.

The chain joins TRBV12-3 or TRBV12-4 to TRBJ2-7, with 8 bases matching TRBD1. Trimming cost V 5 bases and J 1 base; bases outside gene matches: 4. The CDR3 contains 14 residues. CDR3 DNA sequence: TGTGCCAGCAGTGGACAGGGTGTTTCCTACGAGCAGTACTTC. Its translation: CASSGQGVSYEQYF.

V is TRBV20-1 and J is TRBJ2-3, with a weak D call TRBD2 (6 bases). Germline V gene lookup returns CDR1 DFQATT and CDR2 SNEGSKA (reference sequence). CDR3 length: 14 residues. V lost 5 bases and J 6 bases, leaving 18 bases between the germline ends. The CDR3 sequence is CSARGLGRPDTQYF. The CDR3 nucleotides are TGCAGTGCTCGGGGACTGGGTAGACCCGATACGCAGTATTTT.

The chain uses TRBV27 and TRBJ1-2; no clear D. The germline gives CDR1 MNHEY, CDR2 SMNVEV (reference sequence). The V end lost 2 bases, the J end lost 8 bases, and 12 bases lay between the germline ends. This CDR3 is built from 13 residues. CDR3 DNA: TGTGCCAGCAGTTTAGGGCCCCTGGGAGGCTACACCTTC. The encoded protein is CASSLGPLGGYTF.

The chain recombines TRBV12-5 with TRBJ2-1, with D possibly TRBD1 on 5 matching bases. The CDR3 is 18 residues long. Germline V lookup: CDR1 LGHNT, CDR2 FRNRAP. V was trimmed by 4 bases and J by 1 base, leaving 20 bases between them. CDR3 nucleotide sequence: TGTGCTAGTGGTTCCCGTGGGGAAGCGACAGAATCCTACAATGAGCAGTTCTTC. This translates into CASGSRGEATESYNEQFF.

The CDR3 spells CAISAGEGRGYTEAFF. The CDR3 DNA reads TGTGCCATCAGTGCTGGAGAGGGACGGGGGTACACTGAAGCTTTCTTT. The gene calls are TRBV10-3 and TRBJ1-1, with D possibly TRBD1 on 5 matching bases. The ends were cut back, 4 bases at V and 3 bases at J, with 18 bases in the middle. Per germline, CDR1 ENHRY and CDR2 SYGVKD. This CDR3 region has 16 residues.

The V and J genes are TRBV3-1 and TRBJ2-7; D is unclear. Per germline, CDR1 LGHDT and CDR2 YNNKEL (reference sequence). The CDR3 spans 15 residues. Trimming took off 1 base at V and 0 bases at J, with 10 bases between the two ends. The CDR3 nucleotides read TGTGCCAGCAGCCAAGGTTTCAGGAGCTCCTACGAGCAGTACTTC. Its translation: CASSQGFRSSYEQYF.

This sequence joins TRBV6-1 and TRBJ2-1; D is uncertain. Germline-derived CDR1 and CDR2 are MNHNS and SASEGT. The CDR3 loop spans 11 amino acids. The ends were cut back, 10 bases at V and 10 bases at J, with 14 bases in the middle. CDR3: CATDRPTEQFF. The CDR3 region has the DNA TGTGCCACCGACCGCCCCACGGAGCAGTTCTTC.

The CDR3 protein is CSAPSAGTDTQYF. The CDR3 nucleotides read TGCAGTGCCCCGAGCGCGGGCACAGATACGCAGTATTTT. The chain is built from TRBV20-1 and TRBJ2-3; D remains ambiguous. V shed 6 bases and J shed 1 base, with 11 bases lying between them. The germline V gene encodes CDR1 DFQATT and CDR2 SNEGSKA (reference sequence). The CDR3 extends over 13 amino acids.

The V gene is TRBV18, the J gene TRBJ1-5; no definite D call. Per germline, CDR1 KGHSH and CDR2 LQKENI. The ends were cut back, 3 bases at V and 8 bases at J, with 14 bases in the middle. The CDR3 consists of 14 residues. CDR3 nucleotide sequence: TGTGCCAGCTCACCGGGAAGTGGTAAGGAGCCCCAGCATTTT. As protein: CASSPGSGKEPQHF.

The chain's CDR3 is CSAASPGTGWSQQYF. The CDR3 DNA reads as TGCAGTGCTGCAAGTCCCGGGACAGGGTGGTCCCAGCAGTACTTC. The chain couples TRBV20-1 to TRBJ2-7; 9 bases map to TRBD1. Looked up from germline, CDR1 is DFQATT and CDR2 is SNEGSKA (reference sequence). Trimming at V came to 5 bases and at J to 8 bases, leaving 16 bases not matched to a gene. There are 15 residues in the CDR3.

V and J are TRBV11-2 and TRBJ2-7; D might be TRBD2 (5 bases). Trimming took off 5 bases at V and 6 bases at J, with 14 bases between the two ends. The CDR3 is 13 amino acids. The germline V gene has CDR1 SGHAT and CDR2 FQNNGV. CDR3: CASSRDMAGEQYF. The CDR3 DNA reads TGTGCCAGCAGCCGCGACATGGCGGGCGAGCAGTACTTC.